This T cell receptor (beta chain) was observed in a study of cytomegalovirus exposure and HLA in healthy donors. Trimming removed 0 bases from V and 5 bases from J, with 11 bases in between. This CDR3 spans 14 amino acids. Per germline, CDR1 LGHNA and CDR2 YNFKEQ. The study, taken as a whole, reports: For TCR beta chains, V- and J-gene trimming was later linked to a missense DCLRE1C variant.

13 Jbeta primers and 60 Vbeta primers were used for the PCR. Some clones are missing from TCRdb's copy, which holds only in-frame ones; the method was immunoSEQ multiplex PCR. In all, the sample yields roughly 30,000 clones. As regards this clone: What it binds is unknown.

The V gene is TRBV4-2, the J gene TRBJ2-7, with D maybe TRBD2 (5 bases). Material: PBMCs. This receptor was identified in a woman in her thirties or forties in good health and CMV-seropositive. The CDR3 region has the DNA TGTGCCAGCAGCCAAGACCCCCTTAGCGACGAGCAGTACTTC. Translated: CASSQDPLSDEQYF.